This entry lists 26 T cell receptor beta chains sequenced from one sample in a study of shared clonotypes between healthy human individuals. Profiled with immunoSEQ multiplex PCR; TCRdb holds only in-frame clones, not every one. There are hundreds of thousands of clones in the sample; around 97% occur only once, and about 0.06% lies in the top ten. The sample consisted of naive CD4+ T cells sorted from blood. Regarding subset: CD45RA+ positively selected. The source is a woman aged 30 to 39 in good health.

Details on this clone: Distinct nucleotide sequences in the sample also encode this CDR3. This sequence joins TRBV5-1 and TRBJ1-3, with unresolved D. V gave up 0 bases and J gave up 0 bases, with 7 bases separating them. This CDR3 contains 15 residues. Germline loops: CDR1 SGHRS, CDR2 YFSETQ. CDR3 DNA: TGCGCCAGCAGCTTGGATGGACCCTCTGGAAACACCATATATTTT. This sequence encodes CASSLDGPSGNTIYF.

Only one count was recorded for this clone. The V and J genes are TRBV28 and TRBJ1-1, with 8 bases identical to TRBD1. The CDR3 length is 13 residues. Germline CDR1 reads MDHEN; CDR2 reads SYDVKM. Trimming at V came to 7 bases and at J to 8 bases, leaving 9 bases not matched to a gene. DNA of the CDR3: TGTGCCAGCATCCCGGGACAGGAGACCGAAGCTTTCTTT. This sequence encodes CASIPGQETEAFF.

The chain couples TRBV5-1 to TRBJ1-4; TRBD1 agrees at 7 bases. Germline V CDR1 and CDR2: SGHRS, YFSETQ. The ends lost 4 bases at V and 0 bases at J; junction bases unmatched: 15. CDR3 length: 19 residues. The CDR3 sequence: CASSRDSPTLWSTNEKLFF. The CDR3 coding sequence is TGCGCCAGCAGCCGGGACAGCCCTACATTGTGGTCAACTAATGAAAAACTGTTTTTT.

CDR3 in amino acids: CASTYSIVDTATNEKLFF. The CDR3 DNA is TGTGCCAGCACCTACTCGATTGTGGACACAGCAACTAATGAAAAACTGTTTTTT. The chain has TRBV2 and TRBJ1-4; the D gene is possibly TRBD1 (5 bases). The V and J ends lost 7 bases and 0 bases respectively, with 21 bases between them. CDR3 length equals 18 residues. The germline CDR1 and CDR2 sequences are SNHLY and FYNNEI. Full variable domain (outside the CDR3, taken from reference TRBV2 and TRBJ1-4): EPEVTQTPSHQVTQMGQEVILRCVPISNHLYFYWYRQILGQKVEFLVSFYNNEISEKSEIFDDQFSVERPDGSNFTLKIRSTKLEDSAMYFCASTYSIVDTATNEKLFFGSGTQLSVL.

The chain couples TRBV6-1 to TRBJ1-1; D is ambiguous. Germline CDR1 MNHNS, CDR2 SASEGT. The CDR3 has 13 residues. V lost 8 bases to trimming and J lost 7 bases, with 17 bases between them. CDR3 in amino acids: CASGRRTEVEAFF. In nucleotides, the CDR3 is TGTGCCAGCGGTCGCAGGACCGAAGTTGAAGCTTTCTTT.

The chain employs TRBV2 and TRBJ2-4, with 8 bases that match TRBD1. With V trimmed by 3 bases and J by 7 bases, 5 bases remained unmatched. Per germline, CDR1 SNHLY and CDR2 FYNNEI. CDR3 length: 14 residues. The CDR3, as DNA: TGTGCCAGCAGTGACGGGACAGGCGTGAACATTCAGTACTTC. Protein product: CASSDGTGVNIQYF.

On this clone itself: Its ends do not fully match the called genes, so a read error is possible. The genes are TRBV7-9 and TRBJ2-7; 7 positions match TRBD2. CDR3 size: 11 residues. Germline CDR1 SEHNR, CDR2 FQNEAQ (reference sequence). The DNA of the CDR3 is TGTGCCAGCAGCTCTGGACTAGGTTTGGACTTC. It translates to CASSSGLGLDF.

The chain recombines TRBV19 with TRBJ1-5, with a tentative D call TRBD1 (5 bases). The ends were cut back, 2 bases at V and 9 bases at J, with 14 bases in the middle. Germline CDR1 is LNHDA and CDR2 is SQIVND (reference sequence). CDR3 size: 14 residues. The CDR3 is CASSIPSPGGPQHF. DNA of the CDR3: TGTGCCAGTAGTATACCCTCGCCGGGGGGGCCCCAGCATTTT.

The CDR3: CASSPIAVAAQETQYF. The CDR3 coding sequence is TGTGCCAGCAGCCCCATCGCGGTAGCGGCCCAAGAGACCCAGTACTTC. The chain recombines TRBV7-9 with TRBJ2-5, with D perhaps TRBD2 (6 bases). The CDR3 totals 16 residues. Trimming pared 5 bases from V and 1 base from J, leaving 17 bases between. Germline CDR1 is SEHNR and CDR2 is FQNEAQ (reference sequence).

The chain recombines TRBV28 with TRBJ1-3; maybe TRBD1 (6 bases). The germline V gene has CDR1 MDHEN and CDR2 SYDVKM. CDR3 length equals 17 residues. Trimming removed 6 bases at V and 0 bases at J, with 18 bases between. DNA of the CDR3: TGTGCCAGCAGGCTCGTCGGGACAACCAGCTCTGGAAACACCATATATTTT. Its protein is CASRLVGTTSSGNTIYF.

This chain uses TRBV6-1 with TRBJ2-5; D tentatively fits TRBD1 or TRBD2 (5 bases each). The closer fit of TRBJ2-7 to the DNA end suggests the J call may be wrong. The CDR3 covers 13 residues. CDR1 and CDR2 (germline): MNHNS, SASEGT. The CDR3 DNA follows: TGTGCCAGCAAGTTTGGGGGAATCAACGAGCAGTACTTC. Its protein is CASKFGGINEQYF.

The CDR3 coding sequence is TGTGCCAGCAGTTTTCTTCCAGCGGGAACTGAGCAGTTCTTC. Translation: CASSFLPAGTEQFF. The V call is TRBV28, the J call TRBJ2-1; TRBD2 matches 7 bases. The CDR3 spans 14 residues. Germline loops: CDR1 MDHEN, CDR2 SYDVKM. V dropped 3 bases and J dropped 9; count of bases not matched to a gene: 8.

V gene TRBV28 combines with J gene TRBJ2-5; 7 bases map to TRBD1. The DNA end lines up better with TRBJ2-7; the J call may be wrong. CDR1 is MDHEN and CDR2 is SYDVKM in the germline V gene. CDR3 length: 14 amino acids. The CDR3: CASSPGTVYYEQYF. CDR3 nucleotides: TGTGCCAGCAGTCCCGGGACAGTTTACTACGAGCAGTACTTC.

The J gene is TRBJ2-7, the V gene TRBV19; possible D gene TRBD1, 7 bases. Germline V gives CDR1 LNHDA, CDR2 SQIVND (reference sequence). With 3 bases removed from V and 2 bases from J, the gap between germline ends came to 11 bases. The CDR3 length is 14 residues. The CDR3 loop reads CASSIGRGAYEQYF. The CDR3 DNA is TGTGCCAGTAGTATCGGCAGGGGGGCCTACGAGCAGTACTTC.

The chain couples TRBV10-3 to TRBJ2-7; the match to TRBD1 covers 7 bases. This CDR3 spans 15 amino acids. Germline V gives CDR1 ENHRY, CDR2 SYGVKD. The V gene end was trimmed by 2 bases and the J gene end by 3 bases; junction bases not matched to a gene: 7. The CDR3, as DNA: TGTGCCATCAGTGAGACCGTGACAGGGAACTACGAGCAGTACTTC. Its protein product is CAISETVTGNYEQYF.

This chain uses TRBV5-1 with TRBJ2-7; tentative D call: TRBD1 (6 bases). CDR1 and CDR2 (germline): SGHRS, YFSETQ. Trimming shortened V by 2 bases and J by 5 bases, and 14 bases separated the two germline ends. The CDR3 consists of 14 residues. The CDR3 here is CASSFKGVMDEQYF. The CDR3, as DNA: TGCGCCAGCAGCTTTAAGGGGGTTATGGACGAGCAGTACTTC.

The rearrangement uses TRBV19 and TRBJ2-3, with D possibly being TRBD2 (5 bases). Germline V gene sequence: CDR1 LNHDA, CDR2 SQIVND (reference sequence). CDR3 length: 13 residues. Trimming shortened V by 11 bases and J by 5 bases, and 17 bases separated the two germline ends. In DNA, the CDR3 is TGTGCCGGAGCGGTATCGGGGAGAGATACGCAGTATTTT. The encoded protein is CAGAVSGRDTQYF.

The chain uses TRBV2 and TRBJ1-2; 10 bases are shared with TRBD1. Germline CDR1 SNHLY, CDR2 FYNNEI. The junction had 9 bases not matched to a gene; V was cut back by 3 bases and J by 8 bases. CDR3 size: 15 residues. The CDR3 DNA sequence: TGTGCCAGCAGTGAGGGTGTCGGGACAGGGGACGGCTACACCTTC. Translating gives CASSEGVGTGDGYTF.

The rearrangement links TRBV13 to TRBJ2-7, with 12 bases that match TRBD2. Germline CDR1 and CDR2: PRHDT and FYEKMQ (reference sequence). The CDR3 is made up of 13 amino acids. V was clipped by 6 bases and J by 5 bases; unmatched bases: 2. The CDR3 DNA reads TGTGCCAGCAGTCTAGCGGGAGGGCACGAGCAGTACTTC. Translation gives CASSLAGGHEQYF. Combining the CDR3 with reference TRBV13 and TRBJ2-7 gives the whole variable domain AAGVIQSPRHLIKEKRETATLKCYPIPRHDTVYWYQQGPGQDPQFLISFYEKMQSDKGSIPDRFSAQQFSDYHSELNMSSLELGDSALYFCASSLAGGHEQYFGPGTRLTVT.

The V call is TRBV27, the J call TRBJ1-1; D may be TRBD1 (6 bases). V was shortened by 4 bases and J by 3 bases, with 21 bases between the two germline ends. Germline values: CDR1 MNHEY, CDR2 SMNVEV (reference sequence). The CDR3 runs to 17 residues. CDR3 coding DNA: TGTGCCAGCAGTTGGACAGAGGTACCCGGGGGCTACACTGAAGCTTTCTTT. Encoded protein: CASSWTEVPGGYTEAFF.

This clone was seen just once. The rearrangement joins TRBV14 to TRBJ2-7; no firm D call. V was clipped by 4 bases and J by 3 bases, with 10 bases between them. The CDR3 has 13 amino acids. Per the germline V gene, CDR1 is SGHDN and CDR2 is FVKESK. The CDR3 coding sequence is TGTGCCAGCAGCCTTCGGAGCCTCTACGAGCAGTACTTC. This codes for CASSLRSLYEQYF.

The V gene is TRBV15, the J gene TRBJ1-1, with no clear D. Trimming removed 0 bases from V and 2 bases from J, with 7 bases in between. Germline CDR1 reads LNHNV; CDR2 reads YYDKDF (reference sequence). This CDR3 contains 14 residues. CDR3 nucleotide sequence: TGTGCCACCAGCAGAGACGCGGCAAACACTGAAGCTTTCTTT. Protein: CATSRDAANTEAFF.

A note on this clone: The sample has other DNA sequences that encode this CDR3 too. The rearrangement joins TRBV27 to TRBJ2-1; 12 bases match TRBD2. Germline CDR1 and CDR2: MNHEY and SMNVEV (reference sequence). V was clipped by 3 bases and J by 7 bases; unmatched bases: 4. The CDR3 contains 15 residues. The CDR3 DNA follows: TGTGCCAGCAGTTTGCGACTAGCGGGAGTTAATGAGCAGTTCTTC. Its protein is CASSLRLAGVNEQFF.

The J gene is TRBJ1-1, the V gene TRBV4-1; no reliable D call. Germline V CDR1 and CDR2: MGHRA, YSYEKL. V gave up 1 base and J gave up 1 base, with 10 bases separating them. The CDR3 sequence is 15 residues long. CDR3 amino acids: CASSQGIWGNTEAFF. The CDR3 region has the DNA TGCGCCAGCAGCCAAGGGATTTGGGGGAACACTGAAGCTTTCTTT.

V is TRBV4-1 and J is TRBJ1-5; TRBD1 might be the D (6 bases). CDR1 MGHRA and CDR2 YSYEKL come from the germline V gene. The length of the CDR3 is 17 residues. V was clipped by 1 base and J by 3 bases, with 16 bases between them. The CDR3 region has the DNA TGCGCCAGCAGCCAAGTCGTGGGGGGCATGATCAATCAGCCCCAGCATTTT. Translating it yields CASSQVVGGMINQPQHF.

The chain has TRBV25-1 and TRBJ2-5; D may be TRBD2 (6 bases). The CDR3 extends over 16 amino acids. The germline gives CDR1 MGHDK, CDR2 SYGVNS. V dropped 1 base and J dropped 6 bases, with 18 bases sitting between them. CDR3 residues: CASSELGAEGLKTQYF. For the CDR3, the DNA is TGTGCCAGCAGTGAATTGGGAGCGGAGGGCCTTAAGACCCAGTACTTC. Variable domain in full (rest from reference TRBV25-1 and TRBJ2-5): EADIYQTPRYLVIGTGKKITLECSQTMGHDKMYWYQQDPGMELHLIHYSYGVNSTEKGDLSSESTVSRIRTEHFPLTLESARPSHTSQYLCASSELGAEGLKTQYFGPGTRLLVL.